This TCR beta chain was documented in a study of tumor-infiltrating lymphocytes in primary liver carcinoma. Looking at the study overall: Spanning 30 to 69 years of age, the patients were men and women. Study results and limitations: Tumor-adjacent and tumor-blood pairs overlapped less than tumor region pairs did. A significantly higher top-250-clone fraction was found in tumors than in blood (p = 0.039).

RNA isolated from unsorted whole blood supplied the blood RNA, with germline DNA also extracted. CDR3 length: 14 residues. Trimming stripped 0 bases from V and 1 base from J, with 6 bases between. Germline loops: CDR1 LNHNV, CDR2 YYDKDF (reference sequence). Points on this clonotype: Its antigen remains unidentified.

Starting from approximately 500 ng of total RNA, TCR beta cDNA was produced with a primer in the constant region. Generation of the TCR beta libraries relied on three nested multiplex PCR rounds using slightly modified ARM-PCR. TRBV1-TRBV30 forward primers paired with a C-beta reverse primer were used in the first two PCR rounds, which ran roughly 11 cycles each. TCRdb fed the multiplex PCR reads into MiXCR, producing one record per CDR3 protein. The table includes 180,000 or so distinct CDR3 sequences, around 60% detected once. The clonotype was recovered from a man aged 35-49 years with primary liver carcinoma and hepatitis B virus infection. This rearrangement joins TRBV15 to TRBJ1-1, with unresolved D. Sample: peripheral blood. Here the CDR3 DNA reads TGTGCCACCAGCAGAGATCGGGGGAACACTGAAGCTTTCTTT. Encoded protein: CATSRDRGNTEAFF.